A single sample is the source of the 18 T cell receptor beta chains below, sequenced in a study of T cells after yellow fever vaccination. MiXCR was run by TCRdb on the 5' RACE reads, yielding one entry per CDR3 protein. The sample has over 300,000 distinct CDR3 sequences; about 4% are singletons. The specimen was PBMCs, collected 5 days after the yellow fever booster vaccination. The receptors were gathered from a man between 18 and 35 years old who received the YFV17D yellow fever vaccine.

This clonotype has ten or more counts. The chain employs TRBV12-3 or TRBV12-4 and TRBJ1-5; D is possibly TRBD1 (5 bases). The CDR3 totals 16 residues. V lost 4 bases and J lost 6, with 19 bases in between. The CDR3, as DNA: TGTGCCAGCAGTTCTGAGACGCGGGAAAGGGGTCAGCCCCAGCATTTT. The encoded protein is CASSSETRERGQPQHF.

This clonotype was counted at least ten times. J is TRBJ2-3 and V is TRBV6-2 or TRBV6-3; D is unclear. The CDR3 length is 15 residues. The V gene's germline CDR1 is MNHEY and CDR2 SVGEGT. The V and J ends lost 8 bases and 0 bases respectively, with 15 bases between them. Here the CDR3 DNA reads TGTGCCAGCGGCTACGGCCAAACAAGCACAGATACGCAGTATTTT. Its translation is CASGYGQTSTDTQYF.

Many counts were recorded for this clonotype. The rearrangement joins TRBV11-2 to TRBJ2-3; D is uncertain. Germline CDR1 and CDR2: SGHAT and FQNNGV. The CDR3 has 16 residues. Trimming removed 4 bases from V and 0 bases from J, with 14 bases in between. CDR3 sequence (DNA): TGTGCCAGCAGCTCCTTCTTAGCATCCAGCACAGATACGCAGTATTTT. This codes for CASSSFLASSTDTQYF.

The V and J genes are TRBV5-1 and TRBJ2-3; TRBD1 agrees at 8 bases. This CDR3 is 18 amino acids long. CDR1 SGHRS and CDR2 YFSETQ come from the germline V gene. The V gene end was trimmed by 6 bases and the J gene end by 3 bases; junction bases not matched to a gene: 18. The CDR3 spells CASTSGTGIWTNTDTQYF. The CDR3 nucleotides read TGCGCCAGCACCTCCGGGACAGGTATTTGGACGAATACAGATACGCAGTATTTT.

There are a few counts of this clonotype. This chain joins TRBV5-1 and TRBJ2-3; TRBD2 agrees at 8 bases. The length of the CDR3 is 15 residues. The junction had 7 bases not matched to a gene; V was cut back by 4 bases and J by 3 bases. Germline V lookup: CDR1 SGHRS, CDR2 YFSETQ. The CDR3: CASSITGLGTDTQYF. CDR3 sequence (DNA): TGCGCCAGCAGCATCACGGGACTAGGTACAGATACGCAGTATTTT.

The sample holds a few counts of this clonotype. The CDR3 nucleotides read TGTGCCAGCAGCCCGAGCTCGAAAGTGGCAGGGGGTTACGAGCAGTACGTC. Its translation is CASSPSSKVAGGYEQYV. V gene TRBV5-6 combines with J gene TRBJ2-7, with 7 bases that match TRBD1. Looked up from germline, CDR1 is SGHDT and CDR2 is YYEEEE. The ends lost 4 bases at V and 4 bases at J; junction bases unmatched: 17. This CDR3 contains 17 residues.

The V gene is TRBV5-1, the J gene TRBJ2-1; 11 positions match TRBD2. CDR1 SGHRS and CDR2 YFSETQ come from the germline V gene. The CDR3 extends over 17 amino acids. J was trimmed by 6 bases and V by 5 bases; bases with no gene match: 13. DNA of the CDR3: TGCGCCAGCAGAGGAGGGCTAGCGGGGGGTATGGGCAATGAGCAGTTCTTC. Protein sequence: CASRGGLAGGMGNEQFF.

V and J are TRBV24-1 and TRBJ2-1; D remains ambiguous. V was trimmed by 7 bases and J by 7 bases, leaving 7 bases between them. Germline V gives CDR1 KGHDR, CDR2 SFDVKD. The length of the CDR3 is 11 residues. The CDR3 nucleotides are TGTGCCACCAGCCAGTGGAATGAGCAGTTCTTC. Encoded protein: CATSQWNEQFF.

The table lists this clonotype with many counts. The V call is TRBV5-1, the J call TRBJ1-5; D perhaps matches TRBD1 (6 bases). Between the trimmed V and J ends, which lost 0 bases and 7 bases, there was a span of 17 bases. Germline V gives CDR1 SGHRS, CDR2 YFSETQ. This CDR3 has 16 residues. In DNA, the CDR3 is TGCGCCAGCAGCTTGGGGGACATTTGGGGAGAACAGCCCCAGCATTTT. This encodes CASSLGDIWGEQPQHF.

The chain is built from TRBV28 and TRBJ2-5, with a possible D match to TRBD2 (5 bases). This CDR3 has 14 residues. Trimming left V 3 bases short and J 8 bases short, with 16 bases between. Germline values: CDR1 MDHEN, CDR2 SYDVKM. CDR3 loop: CASSFGPGSGTQYF. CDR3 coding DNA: TGTGCCAGCAGTTTTGGGCCCGGGTCGGGAACCCAGTACTTC.

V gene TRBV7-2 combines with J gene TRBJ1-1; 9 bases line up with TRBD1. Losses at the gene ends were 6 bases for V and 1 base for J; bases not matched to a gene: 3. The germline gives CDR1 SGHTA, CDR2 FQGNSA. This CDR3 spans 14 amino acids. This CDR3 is CASRTQGANTEAFF. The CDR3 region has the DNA TGTGCCAGCAGGACACAGGGGGCGAACACTGAAGCTTTCTTT.

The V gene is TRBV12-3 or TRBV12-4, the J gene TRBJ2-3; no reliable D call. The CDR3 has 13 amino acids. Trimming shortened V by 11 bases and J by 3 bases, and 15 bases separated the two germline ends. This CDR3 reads CACKSMGTDTQYF. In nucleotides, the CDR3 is TGTGCCTGCAAATCTATGGGAACAGATACGCAGTATTTT.

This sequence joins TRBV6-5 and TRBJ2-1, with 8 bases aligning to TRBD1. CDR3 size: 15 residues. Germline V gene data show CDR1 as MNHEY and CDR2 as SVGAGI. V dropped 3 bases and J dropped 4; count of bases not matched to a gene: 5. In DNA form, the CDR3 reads TGTGCCAGCAGTTATGGACAGGGTCTGTACAATGAGCAGTTCTTC. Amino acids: CASSYGQGLYNEQFF.

CDR3: CSARETSGVVDTQYF. CDR3 nucleotide sequence: TGCAGTGCTAGAGAAACTAGCGGGGTCGTAGATACGCAGTATTTT. The rearrangement uses TRBV20-1 and TRBJ2-3; 10 bases fit TRBD2. Germline V gene sequence: CDR1 DFQATT, CDR2 SNEGSKA (reference sequence). The CDR3 is 15 residues long. With 0 bases clipped from V and 5 bases from J, the junction kept 5 bases outside the gene matches.

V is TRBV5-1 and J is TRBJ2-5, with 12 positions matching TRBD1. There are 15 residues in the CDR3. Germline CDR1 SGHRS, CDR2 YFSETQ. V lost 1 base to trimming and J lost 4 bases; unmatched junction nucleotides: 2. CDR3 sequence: CASSLWDRGLETQYF. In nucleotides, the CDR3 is TGCGCCAGCAGCTTGTGGGACAGGGGGCTAGAGACCCAGTACTTC.

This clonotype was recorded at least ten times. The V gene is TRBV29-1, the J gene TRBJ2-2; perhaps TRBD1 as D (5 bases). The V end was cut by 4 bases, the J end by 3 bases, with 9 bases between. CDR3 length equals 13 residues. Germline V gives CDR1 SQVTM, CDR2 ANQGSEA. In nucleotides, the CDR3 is TGCAGCGTTGGAAAGACAGACACCGGGGAGCTGTTTTTT. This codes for CSVGKTDTGELFF.

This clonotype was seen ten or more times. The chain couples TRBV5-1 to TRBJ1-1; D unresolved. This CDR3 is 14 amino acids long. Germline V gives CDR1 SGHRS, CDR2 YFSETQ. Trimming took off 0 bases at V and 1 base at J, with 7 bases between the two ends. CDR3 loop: CASSLARGNTEAFF. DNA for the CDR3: TGCGCCAGCAGCTTGGCCAGAGGGAACACTGAAGCTTTCTTT.

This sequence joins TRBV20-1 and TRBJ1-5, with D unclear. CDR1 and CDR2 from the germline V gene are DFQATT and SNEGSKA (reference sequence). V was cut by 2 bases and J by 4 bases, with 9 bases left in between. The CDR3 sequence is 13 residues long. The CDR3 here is CSARKGFNQPQHF. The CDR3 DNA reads TGCAGTGCTAGAAAAGGGTTTAATCAGCCCCAGCATTTT.